This entry describes one TCR beta chain. This specimen comes from a study of radiation and T cells in renal cell carcinoma. Germline lookup yields CDR1 SGHRS and CDR2 YFSETQ. This CDR3 comprises 14 residues. The trim removed 5 bases at V and 5 bases at J, leaving 9 bases unmatched. Time point specified: blood 2 weeks post-SBRT. The treatment denotes: 15 Gy SBRT to primary tumor, nephrectomy 4 weeks later. Sequencing was performed with immunoSEQ multiplex PCR; in TCRdb, only in-frame clones are kept and a portion is missing. The sample comprises more than 150,000 clones, roughly 87% of which are singletons, and under 15% rests with the top ten.

Here the sequenced sample was blood, taken from a patient whose treatment included radiotherapy and nephrectomy. This TCR derives from a woman aged 45-65 years with renal cell carcinoma. The rearrangement joins TRBV5-1 to TRBJ2-5, with TRBD2 identical over 7 bases. CDR3 sequence: CASRSGTILETQYF. The CDR3 DNA sequence: TGCGCCAGCAGATCCGGGACTATCTTGGAGACCCAGTACTTC.